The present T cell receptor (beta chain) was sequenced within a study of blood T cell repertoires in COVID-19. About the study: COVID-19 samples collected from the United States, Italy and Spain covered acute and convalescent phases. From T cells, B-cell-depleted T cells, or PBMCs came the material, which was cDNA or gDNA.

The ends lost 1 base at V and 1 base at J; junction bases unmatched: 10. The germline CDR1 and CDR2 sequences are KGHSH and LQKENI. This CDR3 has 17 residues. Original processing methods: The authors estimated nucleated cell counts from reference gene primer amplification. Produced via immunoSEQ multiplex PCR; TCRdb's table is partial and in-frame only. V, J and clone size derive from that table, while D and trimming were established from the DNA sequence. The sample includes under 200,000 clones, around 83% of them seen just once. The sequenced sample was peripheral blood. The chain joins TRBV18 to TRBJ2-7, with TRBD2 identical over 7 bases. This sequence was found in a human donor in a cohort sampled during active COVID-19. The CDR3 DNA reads TGTGCCAGCTCACCACTTGATAGACTAGCCGCATCCTACGAGCAGTACTTC. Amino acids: CASSPLDRLAASYEQYF.